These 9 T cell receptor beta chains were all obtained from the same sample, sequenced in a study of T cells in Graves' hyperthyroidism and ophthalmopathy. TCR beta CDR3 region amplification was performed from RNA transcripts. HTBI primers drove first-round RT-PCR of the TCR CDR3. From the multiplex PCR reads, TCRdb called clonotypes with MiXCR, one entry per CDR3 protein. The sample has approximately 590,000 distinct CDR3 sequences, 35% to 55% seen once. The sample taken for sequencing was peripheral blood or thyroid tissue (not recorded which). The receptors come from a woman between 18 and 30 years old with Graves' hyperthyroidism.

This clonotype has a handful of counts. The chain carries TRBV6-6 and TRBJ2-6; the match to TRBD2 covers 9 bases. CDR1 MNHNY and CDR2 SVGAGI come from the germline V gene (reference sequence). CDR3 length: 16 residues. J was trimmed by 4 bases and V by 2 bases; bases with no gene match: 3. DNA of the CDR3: TGTGCCAGCAGTTACGCGGGGGGGGCCGGGGCCAACGTCCTGACTTTC. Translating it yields CASSYAGGAGANVLTF.

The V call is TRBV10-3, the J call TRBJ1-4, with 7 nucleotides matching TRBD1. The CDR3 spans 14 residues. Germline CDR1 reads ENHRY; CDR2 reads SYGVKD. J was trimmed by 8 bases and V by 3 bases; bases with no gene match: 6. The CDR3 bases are TGTGCCATCAGTGACGGACAGGCAGGCGAAAAACTGTTTTTT. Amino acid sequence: CAISDGQAGEKLFF.

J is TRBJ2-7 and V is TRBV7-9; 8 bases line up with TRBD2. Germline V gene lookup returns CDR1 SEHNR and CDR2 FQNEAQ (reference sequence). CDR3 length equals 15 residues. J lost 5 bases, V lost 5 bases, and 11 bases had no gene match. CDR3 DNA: TGTGCCAGCAGCCCCGGGGGGGGACTAGTCAACGAGCAGTACTTC. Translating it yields CASSPGGGLVNEQYF.

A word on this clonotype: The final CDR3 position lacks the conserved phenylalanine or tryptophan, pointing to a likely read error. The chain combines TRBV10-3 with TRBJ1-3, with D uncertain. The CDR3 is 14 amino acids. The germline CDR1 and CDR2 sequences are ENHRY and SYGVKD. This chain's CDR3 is CAISEQNSGSTIYL. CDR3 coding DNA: TGTGCCATCAGTGAACAGAACTCTGGAAGCACCATATATCTT.

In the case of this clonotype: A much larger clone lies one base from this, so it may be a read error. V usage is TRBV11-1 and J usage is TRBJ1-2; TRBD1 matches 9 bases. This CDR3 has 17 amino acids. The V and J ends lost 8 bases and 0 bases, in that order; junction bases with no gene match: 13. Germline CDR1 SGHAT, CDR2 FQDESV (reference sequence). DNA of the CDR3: TGTGCCAGCCCTACACCGGGACAGGGTGCCGCTAACTATGGCTACACCTTC. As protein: CASPTPGQGAANYGYTF. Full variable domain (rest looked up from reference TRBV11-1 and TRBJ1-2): EAEVAQSPRYKITEKSQAVAFWCDPISGHATLYWYRQILGQGPELLVQFQDESVVDDSQLPKDRFSAERLKGVDSTLKIQPAELGDSAMYLCASPTPGQGAANYGYTFGSGTRLTVV.

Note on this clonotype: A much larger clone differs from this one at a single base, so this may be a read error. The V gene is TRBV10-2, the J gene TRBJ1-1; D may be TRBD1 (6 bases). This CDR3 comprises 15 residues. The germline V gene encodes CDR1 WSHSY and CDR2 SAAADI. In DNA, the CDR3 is TGCGCCAGCATGGAACAGGGTTGGTCGAACGCTGAAGCTTTCTTT. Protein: CASMEQGWSNAEAFF.

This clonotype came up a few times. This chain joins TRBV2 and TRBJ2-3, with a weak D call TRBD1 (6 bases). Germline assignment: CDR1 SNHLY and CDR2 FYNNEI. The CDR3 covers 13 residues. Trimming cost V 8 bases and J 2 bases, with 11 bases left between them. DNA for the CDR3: TGTGCCAGCTCAGGGGCCTTCACAGATACGCAGTATTTT. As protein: CASSGAFTDTQYF.

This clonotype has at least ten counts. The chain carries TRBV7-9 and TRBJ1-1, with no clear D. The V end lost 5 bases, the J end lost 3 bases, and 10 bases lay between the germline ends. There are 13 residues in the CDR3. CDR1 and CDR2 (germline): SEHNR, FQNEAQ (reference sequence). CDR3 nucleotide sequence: TGTGCCAGCAGCGATACAGCGGACACTGAAGCTTTCTTT. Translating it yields CASSDTADTEAFF.

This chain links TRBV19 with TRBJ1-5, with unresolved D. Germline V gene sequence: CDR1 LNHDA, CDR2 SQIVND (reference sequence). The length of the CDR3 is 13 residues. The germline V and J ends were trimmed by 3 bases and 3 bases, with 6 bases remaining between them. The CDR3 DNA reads TGTGCCAGTAGTATTGGGAACAATCAGCCCCAGCATTTT. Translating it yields CASSIGNNQPQHF.